This T cell receptor beta chain comes out of a study of T cell responses to AZD1222 COVID-19 vaccine. Whole-study results and caveats: Unmutated variant regions reportedly attract nearly half of all spike-specific TCRs. Two AZD1222 doses significantly raised spike-specific TCR breadth and depth over controls.

Generated by immunoSEQ multiplex PCR, the TCRdb table keeps only in-frame clones and is missing some. The sample lists some 140,000 clones, almost 85% occurring once. This CDR3 has 15 residues. Comment on this clone: Its antigen is still unknown.

Specimen: peripheral blood, collected 28 days after the second dose of the MenACWY control vaccine. This chain joins TRBV21-1 and TRBJ2-1; TRBD2 is the table's D call, not checked against the DNA. TRBV21-1 is deemed a pseudogene. This clonotype originated in an adult who received the MenACWY meningococcal vaccine as a control. CDR3 in amino acids: CASRDLAGGPIEQFF. As DNA, the CDR3 is TGTGCCAGCAGGGACCTAGCGGGAGGGCCAATTGAGCAGTTCTTC.